This T cell receptor (beta chain) was retrieved from a study of blood T cell repertoires in COVID-19. Study summary: PBMCs, B-cell-depleted T cells, or T cells provided the cDNA or gDNA that made up the material.

As handled by the study authors: For nucleated cells, counts were estimated from reference gene primer amplification. TCRdb keeps only in-frame clones here, not all; method: immunoSEQ multiplex PCR. V and J calls and clone size are copied from that table; D and trimming were computed from the DNA. The profile covers around 300,000 clones, with around 90% appearing a single time and about 2.3% taken by the ten largest. Germline CDR1 and CDR2: SEHNR and FQNEAQ (reference sequence). The CDR3 runs 12 residues. The V end was cut by 4 bases, the J end by 5 bases, with 8 bases between. The chain combines TRBV7-9 with TRBJ2-5; D unclear. Material for sequencing was peripheral blood. The receptor comes from a man aged 18 to 30 with active or convalescent COVID-19. The CDR3 sequence: CASSSTEETQYF. As DNA, the CDR3 is TGTGCCAGCAGCTCCACGGAGGAGACCCAGTACTTC.